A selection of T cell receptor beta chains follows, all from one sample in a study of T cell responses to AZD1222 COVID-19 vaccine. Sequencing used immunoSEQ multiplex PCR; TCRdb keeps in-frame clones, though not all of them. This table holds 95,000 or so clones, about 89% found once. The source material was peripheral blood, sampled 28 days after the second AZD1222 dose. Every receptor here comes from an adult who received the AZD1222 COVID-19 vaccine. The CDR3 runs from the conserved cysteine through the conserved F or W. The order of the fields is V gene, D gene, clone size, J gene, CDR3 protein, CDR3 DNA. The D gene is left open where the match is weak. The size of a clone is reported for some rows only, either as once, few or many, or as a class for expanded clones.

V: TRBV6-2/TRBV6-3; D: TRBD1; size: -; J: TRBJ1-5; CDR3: CASSPGTGGRQPQHF; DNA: TGTGCCAGCAGCCCCGGGACAGGGGGCAGGCAGCCCCAGCATTTT
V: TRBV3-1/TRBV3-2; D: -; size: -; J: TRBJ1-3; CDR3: CASSPDGTSGNTIYF; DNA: TGTGCCAGCAGCCCGGACGGGACCTCTGGAAACACCATATATTTT
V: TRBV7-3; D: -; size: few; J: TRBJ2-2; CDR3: CASSLYKRAVYTGELFF; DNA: TGTGCCAGCAGCTTATACAAGCGGGCGGTATACACCGGGGAGCTGTTTTTT
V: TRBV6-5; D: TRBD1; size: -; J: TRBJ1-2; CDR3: CASSYGQAGGYTF; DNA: TGTGCCAGCAGTTACGGACAGGCTGGCGGCTACACCTTC
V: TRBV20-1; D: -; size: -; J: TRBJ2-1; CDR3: CSAPQGRQQFF; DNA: TGCAGTGCCCCTCAGGGACGTCAGCAGTTCTTC
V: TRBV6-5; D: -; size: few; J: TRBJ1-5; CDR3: CASTETAGSNQPQHF; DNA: TGTGCCAGCACAGAAACCGCCGGTAGCAATCAGCCCCAGCATTTT
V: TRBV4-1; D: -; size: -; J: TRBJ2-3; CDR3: CASSQENYSTDTQYF; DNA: TGCGCCAGCAGCCAAGAGAACTATAGCACAGATACGCAGTATTTT
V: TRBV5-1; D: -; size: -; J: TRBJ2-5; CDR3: CASSFGQPQETQYF; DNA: TGCGCCAGCAGCTTCGGGCAGCCCCAAGAGACCCAGTACTTC
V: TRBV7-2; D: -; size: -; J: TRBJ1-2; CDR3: CASSRGGLYGYTF; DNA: TGTGCCAGCAGCCGCGGGGGATTGTATGGCTACACCTTC
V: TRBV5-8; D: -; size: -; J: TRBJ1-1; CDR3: CASSFGRDTLRGSEAFF; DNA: TGTGCCAGCAGCTTCGGTAGGGACACCTTACGAGGGTCTGAAGCTTTCTTT
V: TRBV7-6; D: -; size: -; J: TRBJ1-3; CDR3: CASSLGDTIYF; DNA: TGTGCCAGCAGCCTAGGGGACACCATATATTTT